A single sample is the source of the 2 T cell receptor beta chains below, sequenced in a study of Graves' ophthalmopathy and Graves' hyperthyroidism. Amplifying from RNA transcripts, the study obtained TCR beta CDR3 regions. The first round was an RT-PCR with HTBI primers, and the second round was a multiplex PCR. Via MiXCR, TCRdb re-called the multiplex PCR reads, giving one row per CDR3 protein. There are roughly 220,000 distinct CDR3 sequences in the sample; 45% to 55% occur only once, and around 43% lies in the top ten. The sequenced material came from peripheral blood. The receptor source for this set is an adult man with Graves' ophthalmopathy.

The chain has TRBV19 and TRBJ2-6; D gene ambiguous. CDR1 and CDR2 (germline): LNHDA, SQIVND (reference sequence). Trimming took off 3 bases at V and 0 bases at J, with 15 bases between the two ends. The CDR3 loop spans 18 amino acids. The CDR3 loop reads CASSILAVKYSGANVLTF. The CDR3 region has the DNA TGTGCCAGTAGTATTCTGGCAGTCAAATACTCTGGGGCCAACGTCCTGACTTTC.

Only a few counts were recorded for this clonotype. The chain carries TRBV12-3 or TRBV12-4 and TRBJ2-2; D call uncertain. The CDR3 is 15 residues long. V lost 6 bases to trimming and J lost 5 bases, with 16 bases between them. The chain's CDR3 is CASRPEGRRTGELFF. CDR3 coding DNA: TGTGCCAGCAGACCCGAAGGACGGAGAACCGGGGAGCTGTTTTTT.